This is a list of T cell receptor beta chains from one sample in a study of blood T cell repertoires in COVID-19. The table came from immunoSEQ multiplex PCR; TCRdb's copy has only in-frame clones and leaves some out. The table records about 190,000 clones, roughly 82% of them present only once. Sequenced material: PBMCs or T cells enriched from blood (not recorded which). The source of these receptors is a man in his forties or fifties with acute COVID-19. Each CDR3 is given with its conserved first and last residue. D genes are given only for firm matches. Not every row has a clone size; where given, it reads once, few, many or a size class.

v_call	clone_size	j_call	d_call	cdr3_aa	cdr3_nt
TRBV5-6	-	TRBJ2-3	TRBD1	CASSLGGQGINTQYF	TGTGCCAGCAGCTTGGGGGGACAGGGGATAAATACGCAGTATTTT
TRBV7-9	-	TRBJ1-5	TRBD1	CASSSTGGDNQPQHF	TGTGCCAGCAGCTCGACAGGGGGTGATAATCAGCCCCAGCATTTT
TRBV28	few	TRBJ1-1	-	CASSQSTSLYTEAFF	TGTGCCAGCAGTCAATCCACCAGTTTATACACTGAAGCTTTCTTT
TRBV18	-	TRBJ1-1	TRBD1	CASSPEQGVYTEAFF	TGTGCCAGCTCACCGGAACAGGGGGTTTACACTGAAGCTTTCTTT
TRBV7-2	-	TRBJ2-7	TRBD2	CASSSRAAGAHEQYF	TGTGCCAGCAGCTCTCGGGCGGCGGGAGCCCACGAGCAGTACTTC
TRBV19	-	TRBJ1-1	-	CASSFQTGNTEAFF	TGTGCCAGTAGTTTTCAGACTGGGAACACTGAAGCTTTCTTT
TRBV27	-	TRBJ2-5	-	CASSYWGGVGPQETQYF	TGTGCCAGCAGTTACTGGGGCGGAGTCGGCCCCCAAGAGACCCAGTACTTC
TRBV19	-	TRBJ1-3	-	CASTEGSSSGNTIYF	TGTGCCAGTACTGAGGGTTCAAGCTCTGGAAACACCATATATTTT
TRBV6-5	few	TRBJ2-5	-	CASRGHSRETQYF	TGTGCCAGCAGGGGACACTCTAGGGAGACCCAGTACTTC
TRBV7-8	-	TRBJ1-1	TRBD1	CASSSGETGSEAFF	TGTGCCAGCAGCTCGGGTGAGACAGGGTCTGAAGCTTTCTTT
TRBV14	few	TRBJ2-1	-	CASSQGRGQFF	TGTGCCAGCAGCCAGGGAAGGGGGCAGTTCTTC
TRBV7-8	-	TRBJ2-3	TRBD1	CASSSPDRGLSNTQYF	TGTGCCAGCAGCTCCCCTGACAGGGGGCTTTCAAATACGCAGTATTTT
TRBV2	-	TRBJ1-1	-	CASSEARGGTEAFF	TGTGCCAGCAGTGAAGCGCGGGGGGGTACTGAAGCTTTCTTT
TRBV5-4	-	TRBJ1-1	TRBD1	CASSQGTGFFGGTEAFF	TGTGCCAGCAGCCAAGGGACAGGGTTTTTCGGAGGGACTGAAGCTTTCTTT